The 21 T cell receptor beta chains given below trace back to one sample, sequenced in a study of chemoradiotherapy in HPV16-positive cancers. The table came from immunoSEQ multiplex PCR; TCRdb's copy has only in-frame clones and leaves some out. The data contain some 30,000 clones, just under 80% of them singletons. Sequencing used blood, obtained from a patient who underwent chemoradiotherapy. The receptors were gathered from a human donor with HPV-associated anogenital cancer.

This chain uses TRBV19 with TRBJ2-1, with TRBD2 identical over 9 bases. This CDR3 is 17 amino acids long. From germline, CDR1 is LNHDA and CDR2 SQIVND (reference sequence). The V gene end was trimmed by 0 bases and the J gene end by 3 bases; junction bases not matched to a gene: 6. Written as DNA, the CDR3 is TGTGCCAGTAGTATAGATCCAGCGGGGGGTTACTACAATGAGCAGTTCTTC. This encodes CASSIDPAGGYYNEQFF.

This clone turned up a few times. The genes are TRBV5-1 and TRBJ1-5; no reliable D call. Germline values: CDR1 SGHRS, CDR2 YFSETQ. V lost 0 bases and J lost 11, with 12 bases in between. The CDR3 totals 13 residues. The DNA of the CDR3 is TGCGCCAGCAGCTTGGACGTAGGTCGGACCCAGCATTTT. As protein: CASSLDVGRTQHF.

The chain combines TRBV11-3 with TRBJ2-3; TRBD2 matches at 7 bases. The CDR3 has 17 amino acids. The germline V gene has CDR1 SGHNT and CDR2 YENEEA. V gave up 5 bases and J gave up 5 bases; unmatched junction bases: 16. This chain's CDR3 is CASSRTGGGVSQDTQYF. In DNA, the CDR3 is TGTGCCAGCAGCCGCACCGGGGGAGGGGTTTCACAAGATACGCAGTATTTT.

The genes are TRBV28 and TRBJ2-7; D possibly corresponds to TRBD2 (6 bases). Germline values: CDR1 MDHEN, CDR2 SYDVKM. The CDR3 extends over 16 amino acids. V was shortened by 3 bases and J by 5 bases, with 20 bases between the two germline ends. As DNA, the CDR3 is TGTGCCAGCAGTTTTATCGGGGACTCCACCGGCAACGAGCAGTACTTC. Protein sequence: CASSFIGDSTGNEQYF. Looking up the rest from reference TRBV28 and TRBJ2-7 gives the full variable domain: DVKVTQSSRYLVKRTGEKVFLECVQDMDHENMFWYRQDPGLGLRLIYFSYDVKMKEKGDIPEGYSVSREKKERFSLILESASTNQTSMYLCASSFIGDSTGNEQYFGPGTRLTVT.

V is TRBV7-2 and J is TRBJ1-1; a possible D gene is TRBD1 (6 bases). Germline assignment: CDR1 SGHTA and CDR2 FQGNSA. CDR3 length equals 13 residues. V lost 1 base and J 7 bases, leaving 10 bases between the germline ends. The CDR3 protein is CASSLEGGGEAFF. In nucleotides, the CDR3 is TGTGCCAGCAGCTTAGAGGGGGGGGGTGAAGCTTTCTTT.

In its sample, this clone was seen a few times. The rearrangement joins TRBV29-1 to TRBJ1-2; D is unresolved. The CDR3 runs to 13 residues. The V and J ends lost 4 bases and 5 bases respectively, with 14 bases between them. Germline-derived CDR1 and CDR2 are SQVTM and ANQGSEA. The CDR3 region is CSVVDRFLYGYTF. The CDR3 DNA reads TGCAGCGTTGTGGATAGATTCCTTTATGGCTACACCTTC.

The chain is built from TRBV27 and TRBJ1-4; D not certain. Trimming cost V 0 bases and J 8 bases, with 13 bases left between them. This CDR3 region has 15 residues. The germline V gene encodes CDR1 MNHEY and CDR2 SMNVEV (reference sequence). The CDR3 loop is CASSLSRTVREKLFF. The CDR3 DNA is TGTGCCAGCAGTTTATCGAGAACAGTTAGAGAAAAACTGTTTTTT.

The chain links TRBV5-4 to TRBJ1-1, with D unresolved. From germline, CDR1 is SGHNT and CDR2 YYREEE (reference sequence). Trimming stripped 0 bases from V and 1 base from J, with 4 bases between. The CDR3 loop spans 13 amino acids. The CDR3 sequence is CASSLEGNTEAFF. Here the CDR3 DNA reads TGTGCCAGCAGCTTGGAGGGGAACACTGAAGCTTTCTTT.

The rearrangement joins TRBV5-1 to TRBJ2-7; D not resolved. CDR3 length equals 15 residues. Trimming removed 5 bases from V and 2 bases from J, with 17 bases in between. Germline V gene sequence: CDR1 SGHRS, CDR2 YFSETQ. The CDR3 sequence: CASSEASGGPYEQYF. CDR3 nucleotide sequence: TGCGCCAGCAGTGAGGCCTCCGGTGGCCCCTACGAGCAGTACTTC.

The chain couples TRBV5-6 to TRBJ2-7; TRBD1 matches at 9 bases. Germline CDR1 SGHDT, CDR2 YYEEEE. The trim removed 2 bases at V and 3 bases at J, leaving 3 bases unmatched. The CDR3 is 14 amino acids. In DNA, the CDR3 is TGTGCCAGCAGCTTAGGGGACAGGGACTACGAGCAGTACTTC. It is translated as CASSLGDRDYEQYF. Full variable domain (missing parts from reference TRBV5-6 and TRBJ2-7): DAGVTQSPTHLIKTRGQQVTLRCSPKSGHDTVSWYQQALGQGPQFIFQYYEEEERQRGNFPDRFSGHQFPNYSSELNVNALLLGDSALYLCASSLGDRDYEQYFGPGTRLTVT.

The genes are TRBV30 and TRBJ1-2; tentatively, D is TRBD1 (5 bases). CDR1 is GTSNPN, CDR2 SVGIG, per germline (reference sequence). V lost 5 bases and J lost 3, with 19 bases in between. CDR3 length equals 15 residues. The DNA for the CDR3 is TGTGCCTGGGGGCCGGGGTACGAGACAGACTATGGCTACACCTTC. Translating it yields CAWGPGYETDYGYTF.

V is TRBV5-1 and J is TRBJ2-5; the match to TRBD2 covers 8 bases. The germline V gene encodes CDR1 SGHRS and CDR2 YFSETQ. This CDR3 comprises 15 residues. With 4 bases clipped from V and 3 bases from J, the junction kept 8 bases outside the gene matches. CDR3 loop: CASSAGSGGEETQYF. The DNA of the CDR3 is TGCGCCAGCAGCGCGGGAAGCGGGGGAGAAGAGACCCAGTACTTC.

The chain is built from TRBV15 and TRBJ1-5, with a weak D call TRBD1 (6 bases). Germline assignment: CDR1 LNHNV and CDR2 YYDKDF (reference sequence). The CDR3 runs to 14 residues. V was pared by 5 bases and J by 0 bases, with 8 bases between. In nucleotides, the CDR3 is TGTGCCACCAGCGAGGACAGTAGCAATCAGCCCCAGCATTTT. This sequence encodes CATSEDSSNQPQHF.

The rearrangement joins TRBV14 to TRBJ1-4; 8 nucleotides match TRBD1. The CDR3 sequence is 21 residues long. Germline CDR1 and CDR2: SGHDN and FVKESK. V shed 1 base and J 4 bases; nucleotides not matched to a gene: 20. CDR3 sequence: CASSQVSTKLQGAQGNEKLFF. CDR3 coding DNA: TGTGCCAGCAGCCAAGTATCCACCAAGCTGCAGGGGGCTCAGGGTAATGAAAAACTGTTTTTT.

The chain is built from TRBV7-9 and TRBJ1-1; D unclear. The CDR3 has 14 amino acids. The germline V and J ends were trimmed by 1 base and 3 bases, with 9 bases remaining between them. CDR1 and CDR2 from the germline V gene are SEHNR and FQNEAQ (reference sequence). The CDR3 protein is CASSLGAPDTEAFF. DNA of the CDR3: TGTGCCAGCAGCTTAGGGGCGCCGGACACTGAAGCTTTCTTT.

CDR3: CASSLGTADTQYF. The CDR3 nucleotides are TGTGCCAGCAGCTTAGGGACAGCAGATACGCAGTATTTT. The chain combines TRBV7-2 with TRBJ2-3, with D perhaps TRBD1 (6 bases). V was shortened by 1 base and J by 4 bases, with 6 bases between the two germline ends. This CDR3 is built from 13 residues. CDR1 SGHTA and CDR2 FQGNSA come from the germline V gene.

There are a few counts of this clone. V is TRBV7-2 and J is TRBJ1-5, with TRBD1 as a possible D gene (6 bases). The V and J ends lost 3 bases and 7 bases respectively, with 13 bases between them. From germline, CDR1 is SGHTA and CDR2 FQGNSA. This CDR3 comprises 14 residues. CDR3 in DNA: TGTGCCAGCAGCTTTGGGGGGGCAGGACAGCCCCAGCATTTT. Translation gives CASSFGGAGQPQHF. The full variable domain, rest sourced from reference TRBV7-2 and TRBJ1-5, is GAGVSQSPSNKVTEKGKDVELRCDPISGHTALYWYRQSLGQGLEFLIYFQGNSAPDKSGLPSDRFSAERTGGSVSTLTIQRTQQEDSAVYLCASSFGGAGQPQHFGDGTRLSIL.

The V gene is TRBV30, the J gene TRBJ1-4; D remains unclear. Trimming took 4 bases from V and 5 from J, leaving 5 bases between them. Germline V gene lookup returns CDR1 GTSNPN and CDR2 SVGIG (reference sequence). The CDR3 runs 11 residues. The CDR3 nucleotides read TGTGCCTGGATCCCCAATGAAAAACTGTTTTTT. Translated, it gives CAWIPNEKLFF.

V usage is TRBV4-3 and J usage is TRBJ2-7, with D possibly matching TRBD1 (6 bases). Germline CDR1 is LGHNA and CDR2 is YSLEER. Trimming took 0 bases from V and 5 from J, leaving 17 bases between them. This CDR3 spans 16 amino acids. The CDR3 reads CASSQERDRPSHEQYF. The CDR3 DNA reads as TGCGCCAGCAGCCAAGAGAGAGACAGGCCCTCGCACGAGCAGTACTTC.

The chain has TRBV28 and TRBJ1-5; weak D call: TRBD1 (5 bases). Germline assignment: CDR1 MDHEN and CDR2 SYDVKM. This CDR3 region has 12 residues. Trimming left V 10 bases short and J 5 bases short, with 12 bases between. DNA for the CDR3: TGTGCCACCTCAAGGGGCCATCAGCCCCAGCATTTT. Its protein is CATSRGHQPQHF.

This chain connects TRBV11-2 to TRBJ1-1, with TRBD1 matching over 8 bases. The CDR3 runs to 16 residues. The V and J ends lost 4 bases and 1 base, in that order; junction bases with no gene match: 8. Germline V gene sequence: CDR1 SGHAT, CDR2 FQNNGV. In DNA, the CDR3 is TGTGCCAGCAGCTCCTATCTCGGGACAGGGAACACTGAAGCTTTCTTT. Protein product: CASSSYLGTGNTEAFF. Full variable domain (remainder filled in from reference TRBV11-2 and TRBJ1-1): EAGVAQSPRYKIIEKRQSVAFWCNPISGHATLYWYQQILGQGPKLLIQFQNNGVVDDSQLPKDRFSAERLKGVDSTLKIQPAKLEDSAVYLCASSSYLGTGNTEAFFGQGTRLTVV.